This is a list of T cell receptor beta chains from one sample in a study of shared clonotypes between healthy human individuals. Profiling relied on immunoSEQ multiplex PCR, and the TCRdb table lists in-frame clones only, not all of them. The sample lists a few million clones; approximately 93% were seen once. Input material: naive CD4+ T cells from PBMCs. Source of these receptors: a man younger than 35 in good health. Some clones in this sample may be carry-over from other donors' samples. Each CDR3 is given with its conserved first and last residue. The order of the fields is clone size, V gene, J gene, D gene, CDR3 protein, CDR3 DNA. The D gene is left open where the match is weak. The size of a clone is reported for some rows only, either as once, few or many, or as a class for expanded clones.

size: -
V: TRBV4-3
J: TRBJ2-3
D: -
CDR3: CASSQEGGRAGTDTQYF
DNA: TGCGCCAGCAGCCAAGAAGGCGGCAGGGCGGGCACAGATACGCAGTATTTT

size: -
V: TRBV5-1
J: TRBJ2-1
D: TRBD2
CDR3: CASSSIAGATYNEQFF
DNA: TGCGCCAGCAGCAGTATAGCGGGAGCTACCTACAATGAGCAGTTCTTC

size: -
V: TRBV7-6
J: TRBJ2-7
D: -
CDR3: CASSLGQEIDEQYF
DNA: TGTGCCAGCAGCTTAGGACAGGAGATCGACGAGCAGTACTTC

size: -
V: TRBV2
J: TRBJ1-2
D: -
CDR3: CASRPGRDYGYTF
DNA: TGTGCCTCCAGGCCAGGGAGGGACTATGGCTACACCTTC

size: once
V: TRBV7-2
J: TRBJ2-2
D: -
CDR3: CASSRSLGELFF
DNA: TGTGCCAGCAGTCGATCGCTCGGGGAGCTGTTTTTT

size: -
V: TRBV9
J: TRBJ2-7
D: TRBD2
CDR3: CASSVGWSGSEQYF
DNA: TGTGCCAGCAGCGTAGGGTGGAGCGGGAGCGAGCAGTACTTC

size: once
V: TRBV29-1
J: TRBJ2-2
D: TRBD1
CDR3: CSVGQALNTGELFF
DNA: TGCAGCGTCGGACAGGCCCTGAACACCGGGGAGCTGTTTTTT

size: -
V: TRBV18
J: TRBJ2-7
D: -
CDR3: CASSYSPYEQYF
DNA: TGTGCCAGCTCCTATTCCCCCTACGAGCAGTACTTC

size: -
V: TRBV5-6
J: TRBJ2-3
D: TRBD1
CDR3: CASSPGGQADTQYF
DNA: TGTGCCAGCAGCCCTGGGGGACAGGCAGATACGCAGTATTTT

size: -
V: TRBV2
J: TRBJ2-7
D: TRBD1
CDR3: CASSDSLGTDANEQYF
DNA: TGTGCCAGCAGTGATTCCCTCGGGACAGATGCGAACGAGCAGTACTTC

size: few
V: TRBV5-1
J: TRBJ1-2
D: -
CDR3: CASSLAVGAGHGYTF
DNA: TGCGCCAGCAGCTTGGCCGTTGGGGCAGGCCATGGCTACACCTTC

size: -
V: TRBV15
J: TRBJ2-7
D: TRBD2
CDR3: CATSRDAGGPEQYF
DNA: TGTGCCACCAGCAGAGATGCGGGAGGTCCCGAGCAGTACTTC

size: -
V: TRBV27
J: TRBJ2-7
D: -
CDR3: CASSLLGRGYEQYF
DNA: TGTGCCAGCAGTTTATTGGGCAGGGGATACGAGCAGTACTTC

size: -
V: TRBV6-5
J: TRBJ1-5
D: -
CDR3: CASSTQGGQPQHF
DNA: TGTGCCAGCAGTACACAGGGAGGCCAACCCCAGCATTTT

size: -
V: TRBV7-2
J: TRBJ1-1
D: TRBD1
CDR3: CASSPGTGRTYPEAFF
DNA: TGTGCCAGCAGCCCAGGGACAGGCCGTACGTACCCTGAAGCTTTCTTT

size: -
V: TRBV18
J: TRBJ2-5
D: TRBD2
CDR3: CASSPPAGARETQYF
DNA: TGTGCCAGCTCACCACCGGCGGGAGCCCGTGAGACCCAGTACTTC

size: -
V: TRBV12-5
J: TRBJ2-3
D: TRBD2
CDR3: CASGLGLAGGGGTDTQYF
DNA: TGTGCTAGTGGTTTAGGGCTAGCGGGAGGAGGGGGCACAGATACGCAGTATTTT

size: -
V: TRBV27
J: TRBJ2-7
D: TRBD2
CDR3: CASRGTSGPLGEQYF
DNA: TGTGCCAGCAGAGGGACTAGCGGGCCGCTGGGGGAGCAGTACTTC

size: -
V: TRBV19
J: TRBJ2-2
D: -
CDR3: CASSPRRAPLLNTGELFF
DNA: TGTGCCAGTAGTCCAAGGAGGGCTCCTCTATTAAACACCGGGGAGCTGTTTTTT

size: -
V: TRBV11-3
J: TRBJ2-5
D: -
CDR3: CASSLSDQETQYF
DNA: TGTGCCAGCAGCTTATCGGACCAAGAGACCCAGTACTTC

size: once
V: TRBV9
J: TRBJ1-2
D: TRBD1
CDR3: CASSSIPGTGRYGYTF
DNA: TGTGCCAGCAGCTCAATACCAGGGACAGGGAGATATGGCTACACCTTC

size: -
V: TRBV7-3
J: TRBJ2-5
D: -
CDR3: CASSLKGGRRGETQYF
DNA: TGTGCCAGCAGCTTAAAGGGAGGCAGGAGGGGAGAGACCCAGTACTTC

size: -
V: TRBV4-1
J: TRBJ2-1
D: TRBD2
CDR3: CASSQVVTSGRGEQFF
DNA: TGCGCCAGCAGCCAAGTCGTGACTAGCGGGAGAGGTGAGCAGTTCTTC

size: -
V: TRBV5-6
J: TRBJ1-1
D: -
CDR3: CASSLGPNTEAFF
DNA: TGTGCCAGCAGCTTGGGTCCGAACACTGAAGCTTTCTTT

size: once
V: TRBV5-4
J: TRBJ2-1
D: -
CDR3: CASSLDGGNYNEQFF
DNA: TGTGCCAGCAGCTTGGATGGGGGCAATTACAATGAGCAGTTCTTC

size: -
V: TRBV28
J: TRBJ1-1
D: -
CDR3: CASSLPYPRGSDTEAFF
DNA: TGTGCCAGCAGCTTGCCCTACCCACGGGGGAGTGACACTGAAGCTTTCTTT

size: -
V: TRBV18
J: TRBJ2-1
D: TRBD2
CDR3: CASLAGTYNEQFF
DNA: TGTGCCAGCTTAGCGGGCACCTACAATGAGCAGTTCTTC

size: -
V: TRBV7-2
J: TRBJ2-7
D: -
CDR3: CASSPGLAGVEQYF
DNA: TGTGCCAGCAGCCCCGGGCTGGCCGGGGTGGAGCAGTACTTC

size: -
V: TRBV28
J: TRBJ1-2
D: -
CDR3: CASSFLPGGASYGYTF
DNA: TGTGCCAGCAGTTTCCTCCCTGGGGGAGCTAGTTATGGCTACACCTTC

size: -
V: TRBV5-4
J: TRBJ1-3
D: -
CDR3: CASSSPAEGNTIYF
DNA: TGTGCCAGCAGCTCTCCCGCGGAAGGAAACACCATATATTTT

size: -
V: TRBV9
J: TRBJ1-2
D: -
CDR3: CASSVSIWDGYTF
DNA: TGTGCCAGCAGCGTTTCGATTTGGGATGGCTACACCTTC

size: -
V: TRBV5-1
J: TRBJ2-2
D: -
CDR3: CASTPAVDTGELFF
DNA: TGCGCCAGCACTCCGGCGGTTGACACCGGGGAGCTGTTTTTT

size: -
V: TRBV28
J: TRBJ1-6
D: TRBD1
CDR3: CASYSRGQSPLHF
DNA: TGTGCCAGCTACTCCAGGGGGCAGTCACCCCTCCACTTT

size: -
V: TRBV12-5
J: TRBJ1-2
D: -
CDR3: CASGLSDGRGGYTF
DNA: TGTGCTAGTGGTTTGAGCGACGGGAGAGGAGGCTACACCTTC

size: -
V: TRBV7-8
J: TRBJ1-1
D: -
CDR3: CASSLASPNTEAFF
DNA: TGTGCCAGCAGCTTAGCCAGCCCGAACACTGAAGCTTTCTTT

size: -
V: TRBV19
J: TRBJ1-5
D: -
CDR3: CASSNGKGSLSNQPQHF
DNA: TGTGCCAGTAGTAACGGGAAGGGCAGTCTCAGCAATCAGCCCCAGCATTTT

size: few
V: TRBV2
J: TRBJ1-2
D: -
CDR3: CASSEQGTYGYTF
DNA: TGTGCCAGCAGTGAACAGGGGACCTATGGCTACACCTTC

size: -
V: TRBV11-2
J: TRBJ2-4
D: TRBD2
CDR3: CASRGLAGKNIQYF
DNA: TGTGCCAGCAGGGGACTAGCGGGAAAAAACATTCAGTACTTC

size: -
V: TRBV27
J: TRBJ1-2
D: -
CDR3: CASRRTASISANYGYTF
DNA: TGTGCCAGCAGGCGGACTGCGTCTATATCAGCTAACTATGGCTACACCTTC

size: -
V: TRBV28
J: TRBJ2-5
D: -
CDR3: CASSLTRGAGTETQYF
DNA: TGTGCCAGCAGTTTAACCCGAGGGGCTGGTACGGAGACCCAGTACTTC

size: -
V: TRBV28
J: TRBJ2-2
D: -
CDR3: CASSLSGKSGTGELFF
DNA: TGTGCCAGCAGTTTATCTGGGAAATCCGGCACCGGGGAGCTGTTTTTT

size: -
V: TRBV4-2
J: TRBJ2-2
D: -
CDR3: CASSQEAGELFF
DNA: TGTGCCAGCAGCCAAGAGGCCGGGGAGCTGTTTTTT

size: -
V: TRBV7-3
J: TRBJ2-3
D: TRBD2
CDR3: CASSAGLALSTDTQYF
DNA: TGTGCCAGCAGCGCCGGACTAGCGCTAAGCACAGATACGCAGTATTTT

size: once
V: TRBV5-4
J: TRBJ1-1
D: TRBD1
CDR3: CASSWDRGLNTEAFF
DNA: TGTGCCAGCAGCTGGGACAGGGGCCTGAACACTGAAGCTTTCTTT

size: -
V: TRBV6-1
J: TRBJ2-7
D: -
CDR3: CASSAASGVGQYF
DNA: TGTGCCAGCAGTGCAGCGTCCGGAGTGGGGCAGTACTTC

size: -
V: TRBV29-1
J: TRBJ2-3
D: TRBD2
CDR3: CSAAWGGADTQYF
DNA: TGCAGCGCCGCCTGGGGGGGGGCAGATACGCAGTATTTT

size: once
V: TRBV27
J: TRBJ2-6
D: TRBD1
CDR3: CASSSQGVSVPGSGANVLTF
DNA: TGTGCCAGCAGTTCACAGGGGGTCTCAGTCCCGGGATCTGGGGCCAACGTCCTGACTTTC

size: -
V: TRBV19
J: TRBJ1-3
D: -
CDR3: CASNREEGKKGNTIYF
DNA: TGTGCCAGTAATCGCGAGGAGGGAAAAAAAGGAAACACCATATATTTT

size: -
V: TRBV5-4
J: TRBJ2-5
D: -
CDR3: CASSWGSAIPQETQYF
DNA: TGTGCCAGCAGCTGGGGATCAGCGATACCCCAAGAGACCCAGTACTTC

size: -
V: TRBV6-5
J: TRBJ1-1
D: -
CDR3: CASTIGTEAFF
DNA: TGTGCCAGCACTATAGGCACTGAAGCTTTCTTT